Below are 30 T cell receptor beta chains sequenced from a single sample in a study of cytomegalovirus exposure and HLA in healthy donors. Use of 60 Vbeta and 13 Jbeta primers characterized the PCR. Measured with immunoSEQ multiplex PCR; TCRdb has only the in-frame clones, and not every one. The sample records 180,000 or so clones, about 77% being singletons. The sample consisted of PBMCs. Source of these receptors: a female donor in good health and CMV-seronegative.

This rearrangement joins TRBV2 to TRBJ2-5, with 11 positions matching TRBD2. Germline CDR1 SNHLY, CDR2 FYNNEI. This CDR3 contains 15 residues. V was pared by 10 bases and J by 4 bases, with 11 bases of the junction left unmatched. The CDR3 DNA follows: TGTGCCATCATGTTACTAGCGGGAGAGCCAGAGACCCAGTACTTC. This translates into CAIMLLAGEPETQYF. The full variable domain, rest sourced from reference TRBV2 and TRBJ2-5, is EPEVTQTPSHQVTQMGQEVILRCVPISNHLYFYWYRQILGQKVEFLVSFYNNEISEKSEIFDDQFSVERPDGSNFTLKIRSTKLEDSAMYFCAIMLLAGEPETQYFGPGTRLLVL.

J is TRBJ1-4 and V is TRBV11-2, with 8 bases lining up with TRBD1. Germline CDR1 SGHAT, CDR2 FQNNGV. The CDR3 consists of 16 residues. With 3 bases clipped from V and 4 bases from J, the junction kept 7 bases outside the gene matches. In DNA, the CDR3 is TGTGCCAGCAGCTTGGGCAGGGGGCGCGGTAATGAAAAACTGTTTTTT. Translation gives CASSLGRGRGNEKLFF.

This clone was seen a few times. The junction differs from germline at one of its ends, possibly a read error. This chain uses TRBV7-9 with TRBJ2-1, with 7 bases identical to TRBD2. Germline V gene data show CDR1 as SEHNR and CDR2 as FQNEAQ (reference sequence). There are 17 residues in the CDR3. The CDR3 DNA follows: TGTTCCAGCAGCTCCCTCCTTGGGGGGGGTAAGTACAATGAGCAGTTCTTC. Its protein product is CSSSSLLGGGKYNEQFF.

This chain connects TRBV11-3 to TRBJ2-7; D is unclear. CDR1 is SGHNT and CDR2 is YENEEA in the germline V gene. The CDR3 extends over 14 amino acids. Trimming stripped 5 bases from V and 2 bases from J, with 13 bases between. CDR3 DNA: TGTGCCAGCAGCGACCCAGGAAGGCCCTACGAGCAGTACTTC. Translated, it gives CASSDPGRPYEQYF.

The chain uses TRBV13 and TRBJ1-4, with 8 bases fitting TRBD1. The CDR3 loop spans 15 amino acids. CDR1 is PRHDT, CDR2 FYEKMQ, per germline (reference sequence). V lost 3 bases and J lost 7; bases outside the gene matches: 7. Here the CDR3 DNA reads TGTGCCAGCAGCTTCGCCGGACAGGGCGGTGAAAAACTGTTTTTT. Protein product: CASSFAGQGGEKLFF.

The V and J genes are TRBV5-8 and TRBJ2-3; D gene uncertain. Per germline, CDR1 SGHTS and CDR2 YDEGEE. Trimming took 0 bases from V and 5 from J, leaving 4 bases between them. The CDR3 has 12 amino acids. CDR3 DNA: TGTGCCAGCAGCTTGGCCGGAGATACGCAGTATTTT. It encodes CASSLAGDTQYF.

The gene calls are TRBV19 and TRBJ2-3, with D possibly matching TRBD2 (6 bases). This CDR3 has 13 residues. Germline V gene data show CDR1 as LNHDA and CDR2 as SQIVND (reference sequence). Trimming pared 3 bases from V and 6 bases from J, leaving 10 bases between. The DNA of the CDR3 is TGTGCCAGTAGTATTGAGGGACTGGATACGCAGTATTTT. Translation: CASSIEGLDTQYF.

CDR3 residues: CASSTQLAGAETQYF. CDR3 coding DNA: TGTGCCAGCAGTACCCAATTGGCGGGGGCCGAGACCCAGTACTTC. The J gene is TRBJ2-5, the V gene TRBV6-5, with a possible D match to TRBD2 (7 bases). V was clipped by 5 bases and J by 5 bases, with 18 bases between them. This CDR3 region has 15 residues. Germline CDR1 reads MNHEY; CDR2 reads SVGAGI.

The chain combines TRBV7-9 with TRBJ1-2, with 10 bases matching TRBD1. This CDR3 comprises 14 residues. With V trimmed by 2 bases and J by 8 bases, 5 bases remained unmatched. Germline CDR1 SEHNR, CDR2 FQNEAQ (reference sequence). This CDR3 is CASSLWGTGEGYTF. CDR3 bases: TGTGCCAGCAGCTTATGGGGGACAGGGGAAGGCTACACCTTC.

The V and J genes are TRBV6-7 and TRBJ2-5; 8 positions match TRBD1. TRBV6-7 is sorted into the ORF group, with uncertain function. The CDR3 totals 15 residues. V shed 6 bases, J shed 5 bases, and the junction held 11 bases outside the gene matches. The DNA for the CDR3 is TGTGCCAGCAGCTACAGGACAGGGCCGGGGGAGACCCAGTACTTC. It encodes CASSYRTGPGETQYF.

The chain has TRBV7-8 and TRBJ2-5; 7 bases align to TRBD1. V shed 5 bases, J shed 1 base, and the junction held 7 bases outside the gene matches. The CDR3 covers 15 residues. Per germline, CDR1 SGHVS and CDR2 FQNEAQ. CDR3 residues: CASSPGYRGQETQYF. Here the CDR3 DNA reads TGTGCCAGCAGCCCAGGGTACAGGGGCCAAGAGACCCAGTACTTC.

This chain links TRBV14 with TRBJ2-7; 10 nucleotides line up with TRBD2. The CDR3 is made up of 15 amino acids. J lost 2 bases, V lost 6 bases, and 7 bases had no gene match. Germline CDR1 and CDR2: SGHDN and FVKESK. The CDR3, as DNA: TGTGCCAGCAGGCTGAGCGGGGGGGCCGCCTACGAGCAGTACTTC. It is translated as CASRLSGGAAYEQYF.

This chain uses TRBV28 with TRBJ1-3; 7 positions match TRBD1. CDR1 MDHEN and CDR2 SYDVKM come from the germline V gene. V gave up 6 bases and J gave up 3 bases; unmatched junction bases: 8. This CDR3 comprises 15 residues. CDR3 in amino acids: CASRDQGVGGNTIYF. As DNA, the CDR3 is TGTGCCAGCAGGGACCAGGGGGTCGGTGGAAACACCATATATTTT.

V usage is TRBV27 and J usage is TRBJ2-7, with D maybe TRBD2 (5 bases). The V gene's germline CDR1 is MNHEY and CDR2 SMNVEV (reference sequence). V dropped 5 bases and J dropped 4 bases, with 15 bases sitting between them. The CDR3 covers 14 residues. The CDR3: CASSPRGAIYEQYF. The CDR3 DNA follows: TGTGCCAGCAGTCCCCGGGGAGCGATATACGAGCAGTACTTC.

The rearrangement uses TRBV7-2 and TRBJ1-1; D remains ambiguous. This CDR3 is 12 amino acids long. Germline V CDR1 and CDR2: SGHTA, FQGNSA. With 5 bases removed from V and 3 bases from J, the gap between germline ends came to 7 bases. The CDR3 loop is CASSAGYTEAFF. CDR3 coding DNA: TGTGCCAGCAGCGCCGGTTACACTGAAGCTTTCTTT.

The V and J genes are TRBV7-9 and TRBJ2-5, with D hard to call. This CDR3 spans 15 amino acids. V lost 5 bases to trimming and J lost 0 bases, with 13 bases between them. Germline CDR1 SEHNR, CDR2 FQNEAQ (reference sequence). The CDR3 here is CASSPYTPYQETQYF. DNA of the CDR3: TGTGCCAGCAGCCCTTACACACCGTACCAAGAGACCCAGTACTTC.

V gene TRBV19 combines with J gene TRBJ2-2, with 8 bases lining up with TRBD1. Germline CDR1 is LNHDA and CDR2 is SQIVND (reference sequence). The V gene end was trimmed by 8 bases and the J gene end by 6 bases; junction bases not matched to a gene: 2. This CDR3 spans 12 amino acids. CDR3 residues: CASGQGPGELFF. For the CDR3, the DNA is TGTGCCAGTGGACAGGGTCCCGGGGAGCTGTTTTTT.

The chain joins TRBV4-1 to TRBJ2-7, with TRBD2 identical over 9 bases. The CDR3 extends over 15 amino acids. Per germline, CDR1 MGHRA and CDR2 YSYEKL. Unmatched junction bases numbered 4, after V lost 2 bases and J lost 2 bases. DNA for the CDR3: TGCGCCAGCAGCCAAACCTGGACTAGCGCCTACGAGCAGTACTTC. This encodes CASSQTWTSAYEQYF.

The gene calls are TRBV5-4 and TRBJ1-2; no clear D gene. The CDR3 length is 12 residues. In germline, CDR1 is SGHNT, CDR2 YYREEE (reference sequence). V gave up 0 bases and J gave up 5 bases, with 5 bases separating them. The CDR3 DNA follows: TGTGCCAGCAGCTTGGATAGTTATGGCTACACCTTC. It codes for CASSLDSYGYTF.

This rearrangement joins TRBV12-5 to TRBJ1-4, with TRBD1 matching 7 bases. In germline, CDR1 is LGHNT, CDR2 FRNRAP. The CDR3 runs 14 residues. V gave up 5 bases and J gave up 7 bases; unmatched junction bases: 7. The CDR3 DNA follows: TGTGCTAGTGGTCCCAACAGGGGTGGTGAAAAACTGTTTTTT. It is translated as CASGPNRGGEKLFF.

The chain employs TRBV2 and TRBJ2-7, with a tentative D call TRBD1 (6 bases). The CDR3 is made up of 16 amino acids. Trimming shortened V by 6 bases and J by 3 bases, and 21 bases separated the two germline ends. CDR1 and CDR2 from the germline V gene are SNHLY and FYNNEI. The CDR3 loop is CASSLWPDSEGYEQYF. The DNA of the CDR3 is TGTGCCAGCAGCTTATGGCCGGACAGCGAAGGCTACGAGCAGTACTTC.

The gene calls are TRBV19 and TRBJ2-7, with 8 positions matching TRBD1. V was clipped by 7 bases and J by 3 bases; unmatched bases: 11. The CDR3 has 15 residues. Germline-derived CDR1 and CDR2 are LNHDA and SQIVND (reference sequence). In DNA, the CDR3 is TGTGCCAGTACCCCATCCGGGACAGGTTACTACGAGCAGTACTTC. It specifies CASTPSGTGYYEQYF.

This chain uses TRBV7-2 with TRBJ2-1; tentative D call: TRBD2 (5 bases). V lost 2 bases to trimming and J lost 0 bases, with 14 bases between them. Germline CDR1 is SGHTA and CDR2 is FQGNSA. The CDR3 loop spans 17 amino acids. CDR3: CASSLFGRVSSYNEQFF. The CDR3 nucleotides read TGTGCCAGCAGCTTATTCGGGCGGGTGAGCTCCTACAATGAGCAGTTCTTC.

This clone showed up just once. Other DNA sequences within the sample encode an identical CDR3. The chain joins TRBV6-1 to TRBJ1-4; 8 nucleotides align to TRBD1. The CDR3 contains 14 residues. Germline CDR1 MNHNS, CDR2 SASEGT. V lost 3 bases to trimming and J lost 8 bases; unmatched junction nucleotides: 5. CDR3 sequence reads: CASSEGTGGEKLFF. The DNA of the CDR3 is TGTGCCAGCAGTGAGGGAACAGGGGGGGAAAAACTGTTTTTT.

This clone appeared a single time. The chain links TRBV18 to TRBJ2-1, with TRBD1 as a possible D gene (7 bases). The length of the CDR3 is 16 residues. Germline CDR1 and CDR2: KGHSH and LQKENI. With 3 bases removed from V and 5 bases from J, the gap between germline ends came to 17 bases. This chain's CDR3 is CASSPGPQGGHNEQFF. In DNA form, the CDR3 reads TGTGCCAGCTCACCGGGGCCCCAGGGGGGACACAATGAGCAGTTCTTC.

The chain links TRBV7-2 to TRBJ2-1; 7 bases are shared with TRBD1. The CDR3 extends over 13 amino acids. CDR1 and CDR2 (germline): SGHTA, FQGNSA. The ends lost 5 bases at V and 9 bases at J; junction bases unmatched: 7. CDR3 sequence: CASSQRQGSEQFF. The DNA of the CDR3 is TGTGCCAGCAGCCAACGACAGGGCAGTGAGCAGTTCTTC.

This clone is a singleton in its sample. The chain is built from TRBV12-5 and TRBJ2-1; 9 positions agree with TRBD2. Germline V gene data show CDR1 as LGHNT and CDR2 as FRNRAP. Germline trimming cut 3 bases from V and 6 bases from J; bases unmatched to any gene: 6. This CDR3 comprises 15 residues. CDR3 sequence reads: CASGFRRGGPNEQFF. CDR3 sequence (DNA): TGTGCTAGTGGTTTCCGGCGGGGGGGTCCCAATGAGCAGTTCTTC.

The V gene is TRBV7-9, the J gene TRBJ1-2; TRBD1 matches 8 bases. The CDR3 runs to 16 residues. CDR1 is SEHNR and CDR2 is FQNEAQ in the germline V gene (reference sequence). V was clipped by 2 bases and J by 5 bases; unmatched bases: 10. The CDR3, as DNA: TGTGCCAGCAGCTTAAAGGCAGGGGGCCAAGGGTATGGCTACACCTTC. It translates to CASSLKAGGQGYGYTF. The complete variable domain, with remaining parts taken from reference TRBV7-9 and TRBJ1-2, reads DTGVSQNPRHKITKRGQNVTFRCDPISEHNRLYWYRQTLGQGPEFLTYFQNEAQLEKSRLLSDRFSAERPKGSFSTLEIQRTEQGDSAMYLCASSLKAGGQGYGYTFGSGTRLTVV.

The CDR3 DNA is TGTGCCAGCAGCCGGGACAGTTATGAAAAACTGTTTTTT. Encoded protein: CASSRDSYEKLFF. The chain is built from TRBV2 and TRBJ1-4; 7 nucleotides agree with TRBD1. J lost 6 bases, V lost 6 bases, and 4 bases had no gene match. In germline, CDR1 is SNHLY, CDR2 FYNNEI. CDR3 length: 13 residues.

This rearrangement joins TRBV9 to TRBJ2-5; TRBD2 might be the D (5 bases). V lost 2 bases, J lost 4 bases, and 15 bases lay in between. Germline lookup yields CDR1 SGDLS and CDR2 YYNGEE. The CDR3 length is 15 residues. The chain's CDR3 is CASSVYRGFGETQYF. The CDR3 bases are TGTGCCAGCAGCGTCTACCGAGGGTTTGGAGAGACCCAGTACTTC.